The following is a T cell receptor beta chain sequence with its context. This same CDR3 is encoded by further DNA sequences in the sample. These data belong to a study of blood T cell repertoires in COVID-19. Under the authors' procedure: Researchers report that nucleated cell counts were estimated from reference gene primer amplification. The repertoire was sequenced with immunoSEQ multiplex PCR; TCRdb's copy has only in-frame clones and lacks some. V, J and clone size are taken as reported in that table, and D and trimming were inferred from the DNA itself. The data hold nearly 400,000 clones, with under 90% observed a single time. V lost 0 bases and J lost 3, with 4 bases in between. The CDR3 consists of 13 residues. The germline V gene has CDR1 SGHRS and CDR2 YFSETQ.

The sample taken for sequencing was PBMCs or T cells enriched from blood (not recorded which). This receptor was obtained from a woman aged 25 to 45 who had recovered from COVID-19. V gene TRBV5-1 combines with J gene TRBJ2-1; no clear D. The CDR3 coding sequence is TGCGCCAGCAGCTTGGACTACTACAATGAGCAGTTCTTC. This sequence encodes CASSLDYYNEQFF.